Given below is one TCR beta chain in context. No antigen is known for it. There are 15 residues in the CDR3. Per germline, CDR1 SGHDT and CDR2 YYEEEE. The ends lost 4 bases at V and 5 bases at J; junction bases unmatched: 11. Expressed TCRB transcripts were sequenced after all isolated RNA was converted to cDNA. For naive, central memory and regulatory T cell samples, reads averaged around 3.8 million. Only in-frame clones appear in the TCRdb table, and some are missing; sequencing was by immunoSEQ multiplex PCR. The sample includes 150,000 or so clones, approximately 52% of them seen just once. The data stem from a study of beta chain features in type 1 diabetes. Study-wide points: In cDNA sequencing, cells with high TCR expression could be over-represented. Type 1 diabetes patients had moderately but significantly shorter TCRB CDR3s in all four CD4+ subsets. Still unanswered here is whether HLA type influences TCRB rearrangement.

This TCR was sampled from a young man in good health. This rearrangement joins TRBV5-6 to TRBJ1-2; 7 positions agree with TRBD1. The sequencing input was Tregs from blood. The CDR3 is CASSTLDRDGYGYTF. In DNA form, the CDR3 reads TGTGCCAGCAGCACACTAGACAGGGACGGGTATGGCTACACCTTC.